The clone carrying this TCR beta chain was observed many times. The antigen is unknown. Construction of the TCR beta libraries employed iRepertoire HTBI primers in conjunction with Arm-PCR of CDR3 regions. TCRdb re-analysed the multiplex PCR reads in MiXCR, keeping a single row per CDR3 protein. Of about 560,000 distinct CDR3 sequences in the sample, about 16% were seen once. Documented time point: newly diagnosed GD, antithyroid drugs for less than 3 months. The authors made the TCR library using RNA they extracted from PBMCs. One endocrinology department in Xi'an, China, was where patients came from. The entry originates in a study of regulatory T cells in long-lasting Graves disease. The study's findings and limits: Persistent disease exhibited a predilection for TRBV28, TRBJ1-2 and TRBJ2-5. A greater number of public clonotypes (approximately 2,500) was shared by persistent patients than by new patients (around 1,000).

The CDR3 length is 14 residues. Per the germline V gene, CDR1 is MNHEY and CDR2 is SMNVEV (reference sequence). Trimming took off 5 bases at V and 5 bases at J, with 10 bases between the two ends. These records were also assigned to another study, of T cells in Graves' hyperthyroidism and ophthalmopathy. That paper adds: Patients aged 18 to 65 had newly diagnosed hyperthyroidism that had lasted under 2 months.

The specimen comprised peripheral blood mononuclear cells (PBMCs), sampled at new diagnosis, from a patient treated with antithyroid drugs. The TCR was taken from a man younger than 30 with Graves disease. The chain employs TRBV27 and TRBJ1-6; no firm D call. The CDR3 here is CASSSQANNSPLHF. In DNA form, the CDR3 reads TGTGCCAGCAGTAGTCAGGCAAATAATTCACCCCTCCACTTT.